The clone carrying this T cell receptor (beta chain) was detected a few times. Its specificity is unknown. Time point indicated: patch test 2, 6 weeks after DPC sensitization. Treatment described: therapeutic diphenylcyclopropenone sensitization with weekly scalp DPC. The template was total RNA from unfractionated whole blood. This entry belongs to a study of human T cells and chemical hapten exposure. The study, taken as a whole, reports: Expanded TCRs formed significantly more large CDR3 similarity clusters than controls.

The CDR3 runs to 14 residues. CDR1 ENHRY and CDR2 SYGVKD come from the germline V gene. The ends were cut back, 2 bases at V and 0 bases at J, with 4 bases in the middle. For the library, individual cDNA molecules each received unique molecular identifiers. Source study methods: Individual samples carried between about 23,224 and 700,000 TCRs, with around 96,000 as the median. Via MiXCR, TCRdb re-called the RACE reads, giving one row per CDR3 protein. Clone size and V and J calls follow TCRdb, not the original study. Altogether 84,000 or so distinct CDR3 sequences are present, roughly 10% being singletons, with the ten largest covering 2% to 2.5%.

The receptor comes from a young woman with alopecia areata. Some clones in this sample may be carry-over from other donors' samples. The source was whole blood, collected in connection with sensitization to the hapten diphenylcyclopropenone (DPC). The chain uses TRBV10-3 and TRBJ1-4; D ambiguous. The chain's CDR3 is CAISEGATNEKLFF. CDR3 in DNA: TGTGCCATCAGTGAGGGTGCAACTAATGAAAAACTGTTTTTT.